This record concerns one T cell receptor (beta chain) sequence. Its matching antigen is unknown. V was pared by 4 bases and J by 4 bases, with 16 bases between. This CDR3 comprises 15 residues. Germline CDR1 is MGHRA and CDR2 is YSYEKL. This sample was taken from a study of long-term antiretroviral therapy in people with HIV. General study findings and limits: Repertoires with HIV possessed tighter CDR3 length spans than those of controls. Across all time points, the repertoire was dominated by clones that expanded before ART.

The run of the v3.0 immunoSEQ assay was at survey level. Libraries were prepared by immunoSEQ multiplex PCR; TCRdb keeps only in-frame clonotypes and omits some of them. The profile shows tens of thousands of clones, more than 70% of them singletons. This sequence was found in a man aged 60 to 69 with HIV. The chain uses TRBV4-1 and TRBJ1-1, with D hard to call. This specimen was unsorted PBMCs, taken 0.6 years after starting antiretroviral therapy. CDR3 in DNA: TGCGCCAGCAGCCCCGCTGCCGGACGTTTCACTGAAGCTTTCTTT. Its translation: CASSPAAGRFTEAFF.